The following is a TCR beta chain sequence with its context. What it recognizes is unknown. This sample stems from a study of T cells in narcolepsy. Study-wide findings and caveats: Autoreactive HCRT-specific and TRIB2-specific clonotypes were marked in same-patient CSF-versus-blood CD4+ comparisons. Autoreactive clone sequences were missing from some blood memory CD4+ repertoires. Blood of same and different patients, but not healthy controls, reportedly held recurring autoreactive clonotypes.

Germline lookup yields CDR1 LNHDA and CDR2 SQIVND (reference sequence). The CDR3 contains 16 residues. V shed 8 bases and J shed 6 bases, with 25 bases lying between them. Profiled with immunoSEQ multiplex PCR; TCRdb holds only in-frame clones, not every one. The table lists about 27,000 clones, about four fifths of them singletons. The TCR comes from a human donor with narcolepsy. The sequenced sample was CD45RA- memory CD4+ T cells from PBMCs. The rearrangement uses TRBV19 and TRBJ1-1; D gene unclear. CDR3 residues: CASETRVPPLSPEAFF. The DNA for the CDR3 is TGTGCCAGTGAGACCCGGGTTCCGCCTCTATCCCCTGAAGCTTTCTTT.